The 21 T cell receptor beta chains given below trace back to one sample, sequenced in a study of PD-1 blockade in classical Hodgkin lymphoma. Relapse after autologous stem cell transplantation occurred in every patient, and brentuximab vedotin exposure varied. Generated by immunoSEQ multiplex PCR, the TCRdb table keeps only in-frame clones and is missing some. The sample gives fewer than 70,000 clones, roughly 91% of which show up once; about 5.6% is in the top ten. Sequencing was performed on peripheral blood mononuclear cells (PBMCs), taken before the second cycle of nivolumab. The receptor source for this set is a human donor with classical Hodgkin lymphoma.

V and J are TRBV7-3 and TRBJ2-2; D is perhaps TRBD2 (6 bases). Trimming removed 0 bases from V and 4 bases from J, with 12 bases in between. Germline-derived CDR1 and CDR2 are SGHTA and FQGTGA. There are 16 residues in the CDR3. Here the CDR3 reads CASSLTPRDFTGELFF. CDR3 in DNA: TGTGCCAGCAGCTTAACGCCCCGGGACTTCACCGGGGAGCTGTTTTTT.

The gene calls are TRBV6-6 and TRBJ1-1; D is uncertain. Trimming took off 2 bases at V and 8 bases at J, with 12 bases between the two ends. The CDR3 is made up of 13 amino acids. CDR1 and CDR2 (germline): MNHNY, SVGAGI (reference sequence). In DNA form, the CDR3 reads TGTGCCAGCAGTTACACAAACACCGACGAAGCTTTCTTT. Protein product: CASSYTNTDEAFF.

This sequence joins TRBV5-1 and TRBJ1-1, with D perhaps TRBD1 (5 bases). The CDR3 length is 15 residues. V lost 2 bases and J 4 bases, leaving 15 bases between the germline ends. Germline V gene sequence: CDR1 SGHRS, CDR2 YFSETQ. CDR3 region: CASSLTGGTGTEAFF. The CDR3 DNA reads as TGCGCCAGCAGCTTAACCGGGGGAACGGGCACTGAAGCTTTCTTT.

This chain joins TRBV6-5 and TRBJ1-2, with D maybe TRBD1 (5 bases). Germline CDR1 reads MNHEY; CDR2 reads SVGAGI. Trimming removed 6 bases from V and 4 bases from J, with 18 bases in between. The CDR3 consists of 15 residues. The CDR3 DNA reads TGTGCCAGCAGCGTAGCCGAGGCCCAGGGCTATGGCTACACCTTC. This encodes CASSVAEAQGYGYTF.

V is TRBV5-1 and J is TRBJ2-7; 10 nucleotides align to TRBD2. The ends lost 3 bases at V and 8 bases at J; junction bases unmatched: 5. This CDR3 comprises 13 residues. Germline CDR1 SGHRS, CDR2 YFSETQ. The CDR3 loop reads CASSSSGGVQQYF. DNA of the CDR3: TGCGCCAGCAGCTCCAGCGGGGGGGTCCAGCAGTACTTC. The complete variable domain, with remaining parts taken from reference TRBV5-1 and TRBJ2-7, reads KAGVTQTPRYLIKTRGQQVTLSCSPISGHRSVSWYQQTPGQGLQFLFEYFSETQRNKGNFPGRFSGRQFSNSRSEMNVSTLELGDSALYLCASSSSGGVQQYFGPGTRLTVT.

This clone has only one observation. V is TRBV28 and J is TRBJ2-1; TRBD2 aligns across 13 bases. Trimming cost V 4 bases and J 11 bases; bases outside gene matches: 2. The CDR3 extends over 13 amino acids. CDR1 and CDR2 from the germline V gene are MDHEN and SYDVKM. The CDR3 DNA sequence: TGTGCCAGCAGTTCGGGACTAGCGGGGAAGCAGTTCTTC. Its protein product is CASSSGLAGKQFF.

The genes are TRBV5-1 and TRBJ2-3; tentative D call: TRBD1 (6 bases). The length of the CDR3 is 15 residues. Germline assignment: CDR1 SGHRS and CDR2 YFSETQ. Trimming cost V 1 base and J 0 bases, with 9 bases left between them. CDR3: CASSLTGSSTDTQYF. CDR3 in DNA: TGCGCCAGCAGCTTGACAGGGTCTAGCACAGATACGCAGTATTTT.

CDR3 sequence (DNA): TGTGCCAGCAGACCGACAGGGAGGGGCACAGATACGCAGTATTTT. This codes for CASRPTGRGTDTQYF. This chain uses TRBV6-5 with TRBJ2-3; the D call may be TRBD1 or TRBD2 (7 bases each). From germline, CDR1 is MNHEY and CDR2 SVGAGI. The V end lost 6 bases, the J end lost 1 base, and 14 bases lay between the germline ends. This CDR3 region has 15 residues.

This clone was observed once. CDR3 in amino acids: CASSFTSGSPETQYF. In nucleotides, the CDR3 is TGTGCCAGCAGCTTCACTAGCGGGTCCCCAGAGACCCAGTACTTC. This chain uses TRBV11-2 with TRBJ2-5, with 9 bases that match TRBD2. CDR1 is SGHAT and CDR2 is FQNNGV in the germline V gene. The CDR3 has 15 residues. V lost 3 bases and J lost 4; bases outside the gene matches: 6.

The chain employs TRBV30 and TRBJ2-3, with TRBD2 matching 9 bases. The CDR3 is 17 amino acids. J lost 4 bases, V lost 1 base, and 12 bases had no gene match. Germline-derived CDR1 and CDR2 are GTSNPN and SVGIG (reference sequence). DNA for the CDR3: TGTGCCTGGAGTGGACTCCCGCGGACTAGCGAAGCAGATACGCAGTATTTT. Protein product: CAWSGLPRTSEADTQYF.

The chain joins TRBV6-1 to TRBJ1-3; possible D gene TRBD1, 5 bases. CDR3 size: 14 residues. Germline CDR1 is MNHNS and CDR2 is SASEGT. CDR3 sequence reads: CALGGIHSGNTIYF. Written as DNA, the CDR3 is TGTGCTCTGGGGGGAATTCATTCTGGAAACACCATATATTTT.

The chain recombines TRBV2 with TRBJ1-1; no reliable D call. Trimming left V 7 bases short and J 0 bases short, with 6 bases between. Germline V CDR1 and CDR2: SNHLY, FYNNEI. CDR3 size: 12 residues. In nucleotides, the CDR3 is TGTGCCAGCAATGTCCTGAACACTGAAGCTTTCTTT. This translates into CASNVLNTEAFF.

This chain connects TRBV11-1 to TRBJ2-3; D not resolved. CDR3 length: 13 residues. V was shortened by 0 bases and J by 8 bases, with 9 bases between the two germline ends. Germline V gene data show CDR1 as SGHAT and CDR2 as FQDESV (reference sequence). The CDR3 DNA is TGTGCCAGCAGCTTAGCGAGCGAGGTTACGCAGTATTTT. Its protein is CASSLASEVTQYF.

The chain employs TRBV5-1 and TRBJ1-4; D unclear. Trimming took off 3 bases at V and 5 bases at J, with 5 bases between the two ends. The CDR3 is 12 residues long. CDR1 is SGHRS, CDR2 YFSETQ, per germline. In DNA, the CDR3 is TGCGCCAGCAGCTCTGGAAATGAAAAACTGTTTTTT. This translates into CASSSGNEKLFF.

CDR3 nucleotide sequence: TGTGCCTCGGCGGGTAGCGGGAGCCAAGAGACCCAGTACTTC. Its protein is CASAGSGSQETQYF. This chain uses TRBV10-3 with TRBJ2-5; TRBD2 matches at 9 bases. The CDR3 is 14 residues long. Germline CDR1 is ENHRY and CDR2 is SYGVKD. V gave up 11 bases and J gave up 1 base; unmatched junction bases: 8.

The chain combines TRBV7-9 with TRBJ1-6; no firm D call. The germline gives CDR1 SEHNR, CDR2 FQNEAQ (reference sequence). Deletions cut 1 base from V and 10 bases from J, with 11 bases between. The CDR3 runs 14 residues. The CDR3 DNA is TGTGCCAGCAGCTTAGAGGGATGGGCGTCACCCCTCCACTTT. This sequence encodes CASSLEGWASPLHF.

The CDR3 bases are TGTGCCTACGGGGACCAGCCCCAGCATTTT. Its protein product is CAYGDQPQHF. The chain couples TRBV6-8 to TRBJ1-5, with D perhaps TRBD1 (5 bases). Germline-derived CDR1 and CDR2 are MNHGY and SAAAGT. V was shortened by 11 bases and J by 7 bases, with 9 bases between the two germline ends. The CDR3 contains 10 residues.

J is TRBJ1-3 and V is TRBV4-1; D unresolved. The CDR3 consists of 12 residues. Germline V gives CDR1 MGHRA, CDR2 YSYEKL. V lost 3 bases to trimming and J lost 4 bases, with 4 bases between them. CDR3 coding DNA: TGCGCCAGCAGCCAGTCCGGAAACACCATATATTTT. It translates to CASSQSGNTIYF.

The CDR3 bases are TGCGCCAGCAGCCCGGGACATGAGAGCTCTGGGGCCAACGTCCTGACTTTC. Amino acids: CASSPGHESSGANVLTF. The chain is built from TRBV4-1 and TRBJ2-6, with D possibly being TRBD1 (6 bases). V was shortened by 4 bases and J by 0 bases, with 13 bases between the two germline ends. The CDR3 runs to 17 residues. CDR1 is MGHRA, CDR2 YSYEKL, per germline.

This clone was found once. The chain employs TRBV25-1 and TRBJ1-1; 9 positions agree with TRBD1. This CDR3 is built from 15 residues. V lost 7 bases, J lost 1 base, and 7 bases stayed unmatched. Per germline, CDR1 MGHDK and CDR2 SYGVNS. CDR3 sequence: CASTWGQGPNTEAFF. The DNA of the CDR3 is TGTGCCAGCACTTGGGGACAGGGACCGAACACTGAAGCTTTCTTT.

The J gene is TRBJ1-1, the V gene TRBV7-9, with 7 positions matching TRBD1. This CDR3 spans 16 amino acids. V dropped 1 base and J dropped 0; count of bases not matched to a gene: 5. The germline V gene encodes CDR1 SEHNR and CDR2 FQNEAQ (reference sequence). The CDR3 DNA reads as TGTGCCAGCAGCTTAGGGGACAGCCTCATGAACACTGAAGCTTTCTTT. The encoded protein is CASSLGDSLMNTEAFF.